This TCR beta chain was recorded in a study of cytomegalovirus exposure and HLA in healthy donors. Study-wide points: Three of the chains that were CMV-associated were confirmed in vitro to be specific for CMV antigens. Later examination showed HLA-associated TCR beta chains had greater clonal expansion than equally common others.

A remark on this clone: Antigen unknown.

The CDR3 contains 15 residues. V was cut by 1 base and J by 2 bases, with 12 bases left in between. Germline CDR1 SGHRS, CDR2 YFSETQ. The PCR ran on 60 Vbeta and 13 Jbeta primers. Sequencing was performed with immunoSEQ multiplex PCR; in TCRdb, only in-frame clones are kept and a portion is missing. The top ten clones hold roughly 1.1% of a sample with 100,000 to 150,000 clones, about 81% of them seen once. J is TRBJ2-5 and V is TRBV5-1; D remains unclear. This TCR was recovered from a woman aged 25 to 39 in good health and CMV-seronegative. Sequencing was carried out using PBMCs. CDR3 bases: TGCGCCAGCAGCTTGCATCCCACACGTCAAGAGACCCAGTACTTC. It translates to CASSLHPTRQETQYF.